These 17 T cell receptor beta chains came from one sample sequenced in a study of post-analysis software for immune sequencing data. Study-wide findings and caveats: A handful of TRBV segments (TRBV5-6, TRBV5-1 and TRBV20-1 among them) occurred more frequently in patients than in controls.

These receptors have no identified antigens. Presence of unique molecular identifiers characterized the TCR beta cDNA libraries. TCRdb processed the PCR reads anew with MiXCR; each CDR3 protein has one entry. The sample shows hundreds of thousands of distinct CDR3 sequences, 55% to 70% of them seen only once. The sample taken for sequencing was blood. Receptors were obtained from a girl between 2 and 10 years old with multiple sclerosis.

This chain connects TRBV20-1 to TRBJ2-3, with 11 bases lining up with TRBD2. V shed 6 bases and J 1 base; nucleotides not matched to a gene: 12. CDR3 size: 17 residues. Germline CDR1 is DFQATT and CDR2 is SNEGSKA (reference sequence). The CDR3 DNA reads TGCAGTGCCATCCTAGCGGGGGGCGTCAGGCGCACAGATACGCAGTATTTT. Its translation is CSAILAGGVRRTDTQYF.

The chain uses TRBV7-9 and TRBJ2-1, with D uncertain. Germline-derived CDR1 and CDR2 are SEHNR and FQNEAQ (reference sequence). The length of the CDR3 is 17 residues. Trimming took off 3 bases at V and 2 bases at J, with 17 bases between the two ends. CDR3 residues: CASSFDIKWVAYNEQFF. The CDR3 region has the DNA TGTGCCAGCAGCTTTGACATTAAGTGGGTAGCCTACAATGAGCAGTTCTTC.

Here the CDR3 reads CASSLGGGTGETQYF. In DNA form, the CDR3 reads TGTGCCAGCAGCTTGGGCGGGGGTACCGGGGAGACCCAGTACTTC. This chain uses TRBV5-5 with TRBJ2-5; 7 nucleotides line up with TRBD2. The CDR3 sequence is 15 residues long. The V gene's germline CDR1 is SGHKS and CDR2 YYEKEE (reference sequence). Trimming removed 0 bases from V and 5 bases from J; junction bases left unmatched: 7.

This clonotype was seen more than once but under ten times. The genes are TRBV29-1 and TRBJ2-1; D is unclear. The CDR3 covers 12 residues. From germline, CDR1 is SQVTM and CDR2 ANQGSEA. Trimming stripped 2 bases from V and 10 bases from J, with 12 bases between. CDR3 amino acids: CSVEHPIGEQFF. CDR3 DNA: TGCAGCGTTGAACACCCCATAGGGGAGCAGTTCTTC.

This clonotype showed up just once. DNA for the CDR3: TGCAGCGTGGGACAGAACCTCAGAGCTAACTATGGCTACACCTTC. Its protein product is CSVGQNLRANYGYTF. J is TRBJ1-2 and V is TRBV29-1; 7 bases are shared with TRBD1. This CDR3 has 15 residues. Germline V gene lookup returns CDR1 SQVTM and CDR2 ANQGSEA. The V and J ends lost 6 bases and 0 bases, in that order; junction bases with no gene match: 10.

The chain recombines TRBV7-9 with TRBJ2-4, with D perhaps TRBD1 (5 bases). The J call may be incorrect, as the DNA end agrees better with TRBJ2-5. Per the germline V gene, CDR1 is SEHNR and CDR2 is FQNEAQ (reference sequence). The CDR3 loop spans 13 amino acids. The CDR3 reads CASSFGAKETQYF. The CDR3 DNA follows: TGTGCCAGCAGCTTTGGGGCTAAAGAGACCCAGTACTTC.

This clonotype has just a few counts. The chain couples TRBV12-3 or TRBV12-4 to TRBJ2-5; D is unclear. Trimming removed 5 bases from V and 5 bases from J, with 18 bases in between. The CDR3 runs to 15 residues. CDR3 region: CASSAPGHAVETQYF. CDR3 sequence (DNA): TGTGCCAGCAGTGCACCGGGCCACGCGGTGGAGACCCAGTACTTC.

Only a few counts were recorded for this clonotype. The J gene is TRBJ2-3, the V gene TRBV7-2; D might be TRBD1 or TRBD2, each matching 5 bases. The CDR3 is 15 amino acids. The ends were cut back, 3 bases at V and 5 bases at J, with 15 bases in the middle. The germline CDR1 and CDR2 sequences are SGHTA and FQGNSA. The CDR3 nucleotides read TGTGCCAGCAGCTTGAGGGGCACAGGAGAAGATACGCAGTATTTT. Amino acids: CASSLRGTGEDTQYF.

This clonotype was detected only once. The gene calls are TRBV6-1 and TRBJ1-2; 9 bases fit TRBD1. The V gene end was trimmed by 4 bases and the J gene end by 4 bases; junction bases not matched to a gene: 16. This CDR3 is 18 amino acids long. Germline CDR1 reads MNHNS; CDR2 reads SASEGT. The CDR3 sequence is CASSGVGTGIDLTYGYTF. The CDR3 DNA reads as TGTGCCAGCAGTGGAGTCGGGACAGGGATAGATTTGACCTATGGCTACACCTTC.

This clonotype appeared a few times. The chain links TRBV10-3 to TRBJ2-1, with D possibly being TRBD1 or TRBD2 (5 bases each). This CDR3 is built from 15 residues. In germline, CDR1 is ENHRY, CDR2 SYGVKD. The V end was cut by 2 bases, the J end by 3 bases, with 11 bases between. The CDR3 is CAISERGTGYNEQFF. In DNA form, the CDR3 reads TGTGCCATCAGTGAGAGAGGGACGGGCTACAATGAGCAGTTCTTC.

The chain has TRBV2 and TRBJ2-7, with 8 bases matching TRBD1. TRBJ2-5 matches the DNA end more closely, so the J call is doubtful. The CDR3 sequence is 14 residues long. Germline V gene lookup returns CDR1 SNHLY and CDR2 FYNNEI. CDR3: CASKRTGLRETQYF. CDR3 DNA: TGTGCCAGCAAAAGGACAGGGCTTCGAGAGACCCAGTACTTC.

CDR3 loop: CSAKRRTDTQYF. The DNA for the CDR3 is TGCAGCGCGAAGCGCCGAACAGATACGCAGTATTTT. V is TRBV29-1 and J is TRBJ2-3, with D hard to call. The germline V and J ends were trimmed by 7 bases and 3 bases, with 11 bases remaining between them. CDR3 length: 12 residues. Per germline, CDR1 SQVTM and CDR2 ANQGSEA.

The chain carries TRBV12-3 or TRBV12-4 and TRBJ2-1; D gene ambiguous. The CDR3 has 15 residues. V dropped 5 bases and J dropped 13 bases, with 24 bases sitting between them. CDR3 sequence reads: CASSPESVEWATQFF. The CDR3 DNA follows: TGTGCCAGCAGTCCCGAGTCTGTGGAATGGGCGACCCAGTTCTTC.

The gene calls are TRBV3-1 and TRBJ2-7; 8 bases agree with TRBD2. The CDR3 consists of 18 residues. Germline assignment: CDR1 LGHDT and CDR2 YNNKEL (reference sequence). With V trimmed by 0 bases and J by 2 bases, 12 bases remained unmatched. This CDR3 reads CASSQELAGLAVTYEQYF. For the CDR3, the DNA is TGTGCCAGCAGCCAAGAGCTAGCCGGACTAGCAGTGACCTACGAGCAGTACTTC.

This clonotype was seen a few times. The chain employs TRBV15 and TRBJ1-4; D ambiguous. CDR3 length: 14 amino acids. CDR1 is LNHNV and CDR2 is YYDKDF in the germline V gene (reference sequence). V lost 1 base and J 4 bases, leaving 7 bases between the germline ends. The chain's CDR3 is CATSRAGYNEKLFF. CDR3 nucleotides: TGTGCCACCAGCAGAGCAGGATATAATGAAAAACTGTTTTTT.

The CDR3 loop reads CASSTTDLTFYEQYF. CDR3 bases: TGTGCCAGCAGCACGACAGACCTTACCTTCTACGAGCAGTACTTC. V is TRBV5-6 and J is TRBJ2-5; a possible D gene is TRBD1 (5 bases). With the DNA end fitting TRBJ2-7 better, the J assignment may be wrong. This CDR3 spans 15 amino acids. Germline CDR1 is SGHDT and CDR2 is YYEEEE.

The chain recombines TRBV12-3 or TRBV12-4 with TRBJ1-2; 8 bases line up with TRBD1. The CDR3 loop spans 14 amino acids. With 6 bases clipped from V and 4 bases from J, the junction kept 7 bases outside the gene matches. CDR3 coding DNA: TGTGCCAGCAGCCCCAGGGGGCAGAGCTATGGCTACACCTTC. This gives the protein CASSPRGQSYGYTF.